Presented here are 24 T cell receptor beta chains from one specimen sequenced in a study of blood T cell repertoires in COVID-19. Clones were sequenced by immunoSEQ multiplex PCR, and TCRdb holds only the in-frame ones, with some missing. This repertoire shows some 15,000 clones, under 85% found once; its top ten account for 25% to 35%. The sequencing input was peripheral blood. The receptors were gathered from a man aged 65 to 85 with active or convalescent COVID-19.

This sequence joins TRBV5-1 and TRBJ2-2, with 8 positions matching TRBD1. This CDR3 spans 15 amino acids. V was clipped by 3 bases and J by 5 bases; unmatched bases: 6. Germline assignment: CDR1 SGHRS and CDR2 YFSETQ. The CDR3, as DNA: TGCGCCAGCAGCTATACGACAGGGGCGACCGGGGAGCTGTTTTTT. Protein product: CASSYTTGATGELFF. Filled out from reference TRBV5-1 and TRBJ2-2, the complete variable domain reads KAGVTQTPRYLIKTRGQQVTLSCSPISGHRSVSWYQQTPGQGLQFLFEYFSETQRNKGNFPGRFSGRQFSNSRSEMNVSTLELGDSALYLCASSYTTGATGELFFGEGSRLTVL.

This clone has just a few counts. The chain employs TRBV4-1 and TRBJ1-6, with D uncertain. The CDR3 runs 17 residues. Trimming removed 4 bases at V and 0 bases at J, with 13 bases between. CDR1 is MGHRA, CDR2 YSYEKL, per germline. CDR3 region: CASSLLWASSYNSPLHF. In nucleotides, the CDR3 is TGCGCCAGCAGCCTCTTATGGGCCAGCTCCTATAATTCACCCCTCCACTTT.

This chain uses TRBV10-1 with TRBJ2-4; 8 positions agree with TRBD2. Looked up from germline, CDR1 is WNHNN and CDR2 is SYGVQD (reference sequence). V lost 0 bases, J lost 3 bases, and 4 bases stayed unmatched. There are 16 residues in the CDR3. CDR3 DNA: TGCGCCAGCAGTGAGTCGCCTAGCGGGTACAAAAACATTCAGTACTTC. Residues: CASSESPSGYKNIQYF.

The V call is TRBV5-5, the J call TRBJ2-4; the D is unclear. This CDR3 is built from 16 residues. Deletions cut 3 bases from V and 1 base from J, with 14 bases between. CDR1 SGHKS and CDR2 YYEKEE come from the germline V gene (reference sequence). The CDR3 sequence is CASSWNSGMAKNIQYF. The CDR3 DNA reads TGTGCCAGCAGCTGGAATTCGGGTATGGCCAAAAACATTCAGTACTTC.

In this sample, this clone turned up a few times. V and J are TRBV19 and TRBJ1-5; D unclear. The CDR3 runs to 15 residues. CDR1 LNHDA and CDR2 SQIVND come from the germline V gene (reference sequence). The ends were cut back, 3 bases at V and 4 bases at J, with 13 bases in the middle. The CDR3 coding sequence is TGTGCCAGTAGTATTGGTCAGGCAACAAATCAGCCCCAGCATTTT. Translated: CASSIGQATNQPQHF.

The chain combines TRBV12-5 with TRBJ2-5, with D uncertain. CDR3 size: 12 residues. V lost 5 bases, J lost 2 bases, and 6 bases lay in between. Looked up from germline, CDR1 is LGHNT and CDR2 is FRNRAP. CDR3 DNA: TGTGCTAGTGGTCTTTCGCAAGAGACCCAGTACTTC. This codes for CASGLSQETQYF. Supplemented by reference TRBV12-5 and TRBJ2-5, the full variable domain reads DARVTQTPRHKVTEMGQEVTMRCQPILGHNTVFWYRQTMMQGLELLAYFRNRAPLDDSGMPKDRFSAEMPDATLATLKIQPSEPRDSAVYFCASGLSQETQYFGPGTRLLVL.

This clone turned up a few times. The gene calls are TRBV2 and TRBJ2-7; D gene unclear. The CDR3 contains 10 residues. V was trimmed by 5 bases and J by 6 bases, leaving 5 bases between them. From germline, CDR1 is SNHLY and CDR2 FYNNEI. The CDR3 is CASSFSEQYF. For the CDR3, the DNA is TGTGCCAGCAGTTTCTCCGAGCAGTACTTC.

The count of this clone is one. V gene TRBV5-5 combines with J gene TRBJ2-5; D is unresolved. The V end lost 4 bases, the J end lost 2 bases, and 9 bases lay between the germline ends. The germline gives CDR1 SGHKS, CDR2 YYEKEE (reference sequence). The CDR3 loop spans 13 amino acids. CDR3 in DNA: TGTGCCAGCAGCCTTAACGGGCAAGAGACCCAGTACTTC. Amino acid sequence: CASSLNGQETQYF.

V usage is TRBV2 and J usage is TRBJ1-5; D remains unclear. Trimming took 6 bases from V and 3 from J, leaving 9 bases between them. The CDR3 sequence is 13 residues long. The germline CDR1 and CDR2 sequences are SNHLY and FYNNEI. CDR3 coding DNA: TGTGCCAGCAGCGACAAGGACAATCAGCCCCAGCATTTT. This gives the protein CASSDKDNQPQHF.

The chain recombines TRBV5-5 with TRBJ1-6, with 7 bases matching TRBD1. Per the germline V gene, CDR1 is SGHKS and CDR2 is YYEKEE (reference sequence). V gave up 3 bases and J gave up 7 bases; unmatched junction bases: 7. This CDR3 contains 15 residues. The CDR3 nucleotides read TGTGCCAGCAGCTCAGGAGGGACAGCAAATTCACCCCTCCACTTT. It translates to CASSSGGTANSPLHF.

V usage is TRBV6-4 and J usage is TRBJ1-6, with D tentatively TRBD1 (5 bases). Germline CDR1 and CDR2: MRHNA and SNTAGT. Trimming cost V 3 bases and J 5 bases, with 14 bases left between them. The CDR3 runs 16 residues. DNA for the CDR3: TGTGCCAGCAGTGAATCTGCGGGGACCCATAATTCACCCCTCCACTTT. It yields the protein CASSESAGTHNSPLHF.

This clone was seen a single time. The chain carries TRBV28 and TRBJ1-5, with D maybe TRBD1 (5 bases). The V gene's germline CDR1 is MDHEN and CDR2 SYDVKM. The ends were cut back, 7 bases at V and 0 bases at J, with 13 bases in the middle. The CDR3 covers 15 residues. CDR3: CASTRALISNQPQHF. CDR3 in DNA: TGTGCCAGCACCAGGGCCCTAATTAGCAATCAGCCCCAGCATTTT.

This chain joins TRBV28 and TRBJ1-6; the D gene is possibly TRBD1 (5 bases). The CDR3 covers 14 residues. Trimming cost V 10 bases and J 10 bases, with 20 bases left between them. In germline, CDR1 is MDHEN, CDR2 SYDVKM. CDR3 amino acids: CAILRGRAGSPLHF. The CDR3 nucleotides read TGTGCCATCCTAAGGGGTAGGGCTGGATCACCCCTCCACTTT.

The genes are TRBV19 and TRBJ1-5, with no clear D. Germline CDR1 reads LNHDA; CDR2 reads SQIVND (reference sequence). CDR3 length: 12 amino acids. The V end lost 5 bases, the J end lost 11 bases, and 13 bases lay between the germline ends. CDR3 in amino acids: CASSPRFGSQHF. The CDR3 region has the DNA TGTGCCAGTAGTCCCCGGTTCGGGTCCCAGCATTTT.

This chain joins TRBV11-2 and TRBJ2-2, with TRBD2 as a possible D gene (6 bases). The CDR3 consists of 17 residues. V dropped 5 bases and J dropped 2 bases, with 18 bases sitting between them. Germline-derived CDR1 and CDR2 are SGHAT and FQNNGV. The CDR3 bases are TGTGCCAGCAGCCCGTTGGCCGGGACTCATAACACCGGGGAGCTGTTTTTT. Translation: CASSPLAGTHNTGELFF.

This clone was picked up a small number of times. The chain is built from TRBV9 and TRBJ2-5, with TRBD2 identical over 11 bases. The trim removed 0 bases at V and 5 bases at J, leaving 9 bases unmatched. The CDR3 extends over 17 amino acids. Germline V gene sequence: CDR1 SGDLS, CDR2 YYNGEE. This chain's CDR3 is CASSVGGTSGLGETQYF. CDR3 bases: TGTGCCAGCAGCGTAGGTGGGACTAGCGGCCTAGGGGAGACCCAGTACTTC.

This clone occurred a few times. The DNA of the CDR3 is TGTGCCAGCAGTGCCCTGGGACAGGACTACGAGCAGTACTTC. It yields the protein CASSALGQDYEQYF. V is TRBV2 and J is TRBJ2-7; 8 positions agree with TRBD1. This CDR3 spans 14 amino acids. From germline, CDR1 is SNHLY and CDR2 FYNNEI. Trimming took 4 bases from V and 3 from J; bases not matched to a gene: 5. The whole variable domain, filled in from reference TRBV2 and TRBJ2-7, reads EPEVTQTPSHQVTQMGQEVILRCVPISNHLYFYWYRQILGQKVEFLVSFYNNEISEKSEIFDDQFSVERPDGSNFTLKIRSTKLEDSAMYFCASSALGQDYEQYFGPGTRLTVT.

The chain couples TRBV12-5 to TRBJ2-1; 7 bases are shared with TRBD2. The CDR3 length is 16 residues. After removal of 4 bases from V and 9 bases from J, the junction contained 15 bases not matched to a gene. Germline V CDR1 and CDR2: LGHNT, FRNRAP. The CDR3 reads CASGSLGGEGQVEQFF. The CDR3 bases are TGTGCTAGTGGTTCCCTTGGGGGGGAGGGCCAGGTTGAGCAGTTCTTC.

The CDR3 loop reads CASTAGGFGNQPQHF. CDR3 DNA sequence: TGTGCCAGCACGGCCGGAGGCTTTGGCAATCAGCCCCAGCATTTT. This chain connects TRBV28 to TRBJ1-5; D call uncertain. V lost 7 bases and J lost 2, with 15 bases in between. The CDR3 sequence is 15 residues long. Per germline, CDR1 MDHEN and CDR2 SYDVKM. The variable domain in full, with the rest retrieved from reference TRBV28 and TRBJ1-5, is DVKVTQSSRYLVKRTGEKVFLECVQDMDHENMFWYRQDPGLGLRLIYFSYDVKMKEKGDIPEGYSVSREKKERFSLILESASTNQTSMYLCASTAGGFGNQPQHFGDGTRLSIL.

This clone occurred once. CDR3 DNA sequence: TGTGCCAGCAGCTTATTTCCGACTAGCGGGCGGGAGGGTTACAATGAGCAGTTCTTC. Encoded protein: CASSLFPTSGREGYNEQFF. The rearrangement joins TRBV7-2 to TRBJ2-1, with 10 bases that match TRBD2. Per the germline V gene, CDR1 is SGHTA and CDR2 is FQGNSA. This CDR3 spans 19 amino acids. The J segment lost 4 bases and the V segment lost 2 bases, leaving 14 bases of the junction unmatched.

There are a few counts of this clone. The V and J genes are TRBV9 and TRBJ2-2, with 8 bases identical to TRBD2. J gave up 7 bases and V 1 base, and 3 bases lay outside the gene matches. Per the germline V gene, CDR1 is SGDLS and CDR2 is YYNGEE. There are 14 residues in the CDR3. CDR3 sequence (DNA): TGTGCCAGCAGCGTAAAGAGCGGGGGCGGGGAGCTGTTTTTT. Translation: CASSVKSGGGELFF.

For the CDR3, the DNA is TGTGCCAGCAGTTATCCTCCAGGTATTTACTACGAGCAGTACTTC. It encodes CASSYPPGIYYEQYF. The chain joins TRBV6-5 to TRBJ2-7; no definite D call. V was pared by 3 bases and J by 3 bases, with 15 bases between. The CDR3 runs to 15 residues. In germline, CDR1 is MNHEY, CDR2 SVGAGI.

This chain links TRBV11-2 with TRBJ1-3, with 7 bases that match TRBD1. This CDR3 is 13 amino acids long. With 0 bases clipped from V and 8 bases from J, the junction kept 1 base outside the gene matches. Germline V gives CDR1 SGHAT, CDR2 FQNNGV. The DNA of the CDR3 is TGTGCCAGCAGCTTAGACCAGGGGGACACCATATATTTT. The encoded protein is CASSLDQGDTIYF.

The gene calls are TRBV2 and TRBJ2-2, with D tentatively TRBD2 (6 bases). V was trimmed by 1 base and J by 1 base, leaving 7 bases between them. CDR1 is SNHLY and CDR2 is FYNNEI in the germline V gene. The CDR3 sequence is 15 residues long. The DNA for the CDR3 is TGTGCCAGCAGTGAAGTCGGGGGGAACACCGGGGAGCTGTTTTTT. Its translation is CASSEVGGNTGELFF.